The clone carrying this T cell receptor (beta chain) was seen more than once but under ten times. CDR1 and CDR2 (germline): LGHNA, YNFKEQ. The length of the CDR3 is 15 residues. Trimming stripped 0 bases from V and 4 bases from J, with 10 bases between. The data belong to a study of identical twins. One entry per CDR3 protein results from TCRdb running MiXCR on the 5' RACE reads. The sample carries 450,000 or so distinct CDR3 sequences, about 18% recorded once. Sequenced sample: naive T cells sorted from blood. This rearrangement joins TRBV4-2 to TRBJ2-1; D is unresolved. This TCR was sampled from a man aged 50-59 years in good health. CDR3: CASSQDWNSYNEQFF. The CDR3 DNA follows: TGTGCCAGCAGCCAAGATTGGAACAGTTACAATGAGCAGTTCTTC.